The 24 T cell receptor beta chains listed next were all sequenced from one sample in a study of PD-L1 blockade in urothelial cancer. Sequencing used immunoSEQ multiplex PCR; TCRdb keeps in-frame clones, though not all of them. The sample gives 50,000 or so clones, approximately 83% of which show up once; about 10% is in the top ten. This sample's time point: peripheral blood 6 weeks after treatment start. This specimen was PBMCs, taken around atezolizumab (anti-PD-L1) treatment. The receptors were gathered from a man aged 60 to 75 with urothelial cancer.

The chain couples TRBV7-3 to TRBJ2-5; possible D gene TRBD2, 6 bases. CDR1 SGHTA and CDR2 FQGTGA come from the germline V gene. V dropped 0 bases and J dropped 1 base, with 12 bases sitting between them. The CDR3 runs to 16 residues. CDR3: CASSLTVGGGQETQYF. The CDR3 bases are TGTGCCAGCAGCTTAACGGTGGGGGGAGGCCAAGAGACCCAGTACTTC.

The V and J genes are TRBV9 and TRBJ2-1, with 10 bases that match TRBD2. This CDR3 comprises 16 residues. Germline values: CDR1 SGDLS, CDR2 YYNGEE. V shed 0 bases, J shed 3 bases, and the junction held 3 bases outside the gene matches. CDR3 region: CASSVEVAGGYNEQFF. The CDR3 DNA follows: TGTGCCAGCAGCGTAGAGGTAGCGGGGGGCTACAATGAGCAGTTCTTC.

The chain employs TRBV29-1 and TRBJ1-2, with TRBD1 matching 8 bases. The germline CDR1 and CDR2 sequences are SQVTM and ANQGSEA. Germline trimming cut 3 bases from V and 0 bases from J; bases unmatched to any gene: 6. The CDR3 is 15 residues long. The CDR3 nucleotides read TGCAGCGTTGAGGACAGGGCAAGAGCTAACTATGGCTACACCTTC. Translating it yields CSVEDRARANYGYTF.

This clone appeared a single time. J is TRBJ1-2 and V is TRBV18; D not certain. The CDR3 runs 13 residues. V gave up 4 bases and J gave up 2 bases, with 8 bases separating them. Germline V gene sequence: CDR1 KGHSH, CDR2 LQKENI. The CDR3 DNA sequence: TGTGCCAGCTCACTCTCGGGGAACTATGGCTACACCTTC. Encoded protein: CASSLSGNYGYTF.

This clone has only a few counts. The chain employs TRBV19 and TRBJ2-5, with 10 bases identical to TRBD1. V trimming: 2 bases; J trimming: 5 bases; junction bases outside the gene matches: 8. Germline V lookup: CDR1 LNHDA, CDR2 SQIVND (reference sequence). The CDR3 runs to 16 residues. In DNA, the CDR3 is TGTGCCAGTAGTATAATTCCGGGGACAGGGGTTGAGACCCAGTACTTC. This codes for CASSIIPGTGVETQYF.

The CDR3 sequence is CASNPDRVTEAFF. In nucleotides, the CDR3 is TGTGCCAGCAACCCGGACAGGGTAACTGAAGCTTTCTTT. This rearrangement joins TRBV2 to TRBJ1-1; TRBD1 agrees at 8 bases. CDR3 size: 13 residues. CDR1 and CDR2 (germline): SNHLY, FYNNEI. The trim removed 7 bases at V and 5 bases at J, leaving 6 bases unmatched.

V and J are TRBV12-2 and TRBJ2-7; TRBD1, the D gene given by the table, was not confirmed from the DNA. TRBV12-2 is annotated as a pseudogene. CDR3 size: 16 residues. CDR3 coding DNA: TGTGCAAGTCGCTTAGGGTCACGCACAAGCTCCTACGAGCAGTACTTC. This codes for CASRLGSRTSSYEQYF.

The chain is built from TRBV4-1 and TRBJ1-2; D may be TRBD1 (5 bases). Between the trimmed V and J ends, which lost 2 bases and 0 bases, there was a span of 10 bases. Germline values: CDR1 MGHRA, CDR2 YSYEKL. This CDR3 contains 15 residues. The CDR3 DNA sequence: TGCGCCAGCAGCCAACGTTCGGGGGCTAACTATGGCTACACCTTC. Amino acids: CASSQRSGANYGYTF.

The chain carries TRBV5-1 and TRBJ2-1; 8 nucleotides line up with TRBD2. The CDR3 is made up of 14 amino acids. Germline values: CDR1 SGHRS, CDR2 YFSETQ. With 2 bases clipped from V and 5 bases from J, the junction kept 3 bases outside the gene matches. Here the CDR3 DNA reads TGCGCCAGCAGCTTCGGGGGGGCGGACAATGAGCAGTTCTTC. Translation: CASSFGGADNEQFF. Variable domain in full (rest from reference TRBV5-1 and TRBJ2-1): KAGVTQTPRYLIKTRGQQVTLSCSPISGHRSVSWYQQTPGQGLQFLFEYFSETQRNKGNFPGRFSGRQFSNSRSEMNVSTLELGDSALYLCASSFGGADNEQFFGPGTRLTVL.

The J gene is TRBJ2-7, the V gene TRBV19; D may be TRBD2 (6 bases). CDR1 and CDR2 from the germline V gene are LNHDA and SQIVND (reference sequence). This CDR3 has 14 residues. V was trimmed by 3 bases and J by 3 bases, leaving 12 bases between them. CDR3 nucleotides: TGTGCCAGTAGTATCCGGGACGGGAGCTACGAGCAGTACTTC. It encodes CASSIRDGSYEQYF.

V is TRBV6-5 and J is TRBJ2-1; tentative D call: TRBD1 (6 bases). The CDR3 runs to 16 residues. Germline loops: CDR1 MNHEY, CDR2 SVGAGI. V lost 0 bases and J 0 bases, leaving 9 bases between the germline ends. CDR3 amino acids: CASSYSWGHSYNEQFF. CDR3 DNA sequence: TGTGCCAGCAGTTACTCGTGGGGGCACTCCTACAATGAGCAGTTCTTC.

The chain uses TRBV10-3 and TRBJ1-2; 9 bases map to TRBD1. In germline, CDR1 is ENHRY, CDR2 SYGVKD. V was pared by 6 bases and J by 0 bases, with 17 bases of the junction left unmatched. The CDR3 is 19 amino acids. DNA of the CDR3: TGTGCCATCAGCCTATATGACCAACAGGGGGCTACCGCTAACTATGGCTACACCTTC. Its protein is CAISLYDQQGATANYGYTF.

This sequence joins TRBV28 and TRBJ2-3, with 10 bases aligning to TRBD1. The CDR3 runs to 13 residues. CDR1 and CDR2 from the germline V gene are MDHEN and SYDVKM. V lost 8 bases, J lost 6 bases, and 5 bases stayed unmatched. The chain's CDR3 is CASQTGGVDTQYF. The CDR3 DNA sequence: TGTGCCAGCCAGACAGGGGGCGTGGATACGCAGTATTTT. The whole variable domain, remainder taken from reference TRBV28 and TRBJ2-3, is DVKVTQSSRYLVKRTGEKVFLECVQDMDHENMFWYRQDPGLGLRLIYFSYDVKMKEKGDIPEGYSVSREKKERFSLILESASTNQTSMYLCASQTGGVDTQYFGPGTRLTVL.

This clone has only one observation. This sequence joins TRBV4-2 and TRBJ2-3, with 8 bases lining up with TRBD2. Per germline, CDR1 LGHNA and CDR2 YNFKEQ. The CDR3 is 17 amino acids. J lost 0 bases, V lost 2 bases, and 7 bases had no gene match. The chain's CDR3 is CASSQLRGGTSTDTQYF. The CDR3 nucleotides read TGTGCCAGCAGCCAACTCCGGGGGGGGACTAGCACAGATACGCAGTATTTT.

The CDR3 reads CASSVEAQAAYEQYF. The DNA of the CDR3 is TGTGCCAGCAGTGTGGAAGCACAGGCTGCCTACGAGCAGTACTTC. V usage is TRBV6-1 and J usage is TRBJ2-7; TRBD1 is a possible D gene (5 bases). V lost 4 bases and J lost 2, with 15 bases in between. CDR3 length: 15 residues. Germline loops: CDR1 MNHNS, CDR2 SASEGT.

V usage is TRBV7-8 and J usage is TRBJ2-7; 8 nucleotides match TRBD2. Germline V gene sequence: CDR1 SGHVS, CDR2 FQNEAQ. The CDR3 totals 15 residues. V was pared by 5 bases and J by 3 bases, with 9 bases of the junction left unmatched. As DNA, the CDR3 is TGTGCCAGCAGCCCCGGCGGGGGGCCCTACTACGAGCAGTACTTC. This encodes CASSPGGGPYYEQYF.

V is TRBV14 and J is TRBJ2-7, with 9 bases matching TRBD1. This CDR3 is 16 amino acids long. The germline gives CDR1 SGHDN, CDR2 FVKESK. The J segment lost 0 bases and the V segment lost 1 base, leaving 4 bases of the junction unmatched. CDR3 amino acids: CASSQVGDRASYEQYF. The CDR3 DNA is TGTGCCAGCAGCCAAGTCGGGGACAGGGCCTCCTACGAGCAGTACTTC.

This clone was seen a single time. The J gene is TRBJ1-1, the V gene TRBV11-3; TRBD1 matches at 7 bases. CDR3 length equals 13 residues. V dropped 5 bases and J dropped 4; count of bases not matched to a gene: 4. The V gene's germline CDR1 is SGHNT and CDR2 YENEEA. The DNA for the CDR3 is TGTGCCAGCAGCAACACAGGGGTCACTGAAGCTTTCTTT. Its translation is CASSNTGVTEAFF. The full variable domain, its missing parts supplied by reference TRBV11-3 and TRBJ1-1, is EAGVVQSPRYKIIEKKQPVAFWCNPISGHNTLYWYLQNLGQGPELLIRYENEEAVDDSQLPKDRFSAERLKGVDSTLKIQPAELGDSAVYLCASSNTGVTEAFFGQGTRLTVV.

J is TRBJ2-7 and V is TRBV18; 7 bases are a match to TRBD1. After removal of 3 bases from V and 6 bases from J, the junction contained 2 bases not matched to a gene. The CDR3 has 12 residues. Germline V lookup: CDR1 KGHSH, CDR2 LQKENI. In DNA, the CDR3 is TGTGCCAGCTCACCGAACAGGGGCGAGCAGTACTTC. Protein sequence: CASSPNRGEQYF.

This sequence joins TRBV5-1 and TRBJ2-3; 8 nucleotides align to TRBD1. Germline V CDR1 and CDR2: SGHRS, YFSETQ. The V and J ends lost 0 bases and 4 bases, in that order; junction bases with no gene match: 4. The CDR3 covers 15 residues. The CDR3 here is CASSLEDRVSDTQYF. The CDR3 coding sequence is TGCGCCAGCAGCTTGGAGGACAGGGTTTCAGATACGCAGTATTTT.

The CDR3 DNA reads TGCGCCAGCAGCTTGGGCAGTTACTACGAGCAGTACTTC. It codes for CASSLGSYYEQYF. This chain uses TRBV5-1 with TRBJ2-7; D is unclear. The CDR3 length is 13 residues. Per the germline V gene, CDR1 is SGHRS and CDR2 is YFSETQ. Trimming removed 0 bases at V and 3 bases at J, with 7 bases between.

CDR3 DNA sequence: TGTGCCAGCAGCGTGGGAGTTGGGGAACTGTTTTTT. Translating gives CASSVGVGELFF. The rearrangement links TRBV11-3 to TRBJ1-4; the D is unclear. The CDR3 spans 12 residues. V shed 5 bases and J shed 12 bases, with 13 bases lying between them. Germline loops: CDR1 SGHNT, CDR2 YENEEA. Full variable domain (outside the CDR3, taken from reference TRBV11-3 and TRBJ1-4): EAGVVQSPRYKIIEKKQPVAFWCNPISGHNTLYWYLQNLGQGPELLIRYENEEAVDDSQLPKDRFSAERLKGVDSTLKIQPAELGDSAVYLCASSVGVGELFFGSGTQLSVL.

The chain uses TRBV7-9 and TRBJ1-4; tentative D call: TRBD1 (5 bases). Germline CDR1 reads SEHNR; CDR2 reads FQNEAQ (reference sequence). The CDR3 has 15 amino acids. Trimming removed 5 bases at V and 8 bases at J, with 18 bases between. The DNA of the CDR3 is TGTGCCAGCAGCCATCCCTATTTGGGGCGGGAAAAACTGTTTTTT. It codes for CASSHPYLGREKLFF.

The chain is built from TRBV11-2 and TRBJ2-2; no definite D call. The CDR3 length is 17 residues. V gave up 2 bases and J gave up 3 bases, with 16 bases separating them. Per the germline V gene, CDR1 is SGHAT and CDR2 is FQNNGV. The CDR3 DNA follows: TGTGCCAGCAGCTTACGCACCACGCCGACATACACCGGGGAGCTGTTTTTT. Translating it yields CASSLRTTPTYTGELFF.